Described below is a single T cell receptor (beta chain) sequence and its context. The target antigen is unknown. The CDR3 runs to 13 residues. The germline V gene encodes CDR1 SQVTM and CDR2 ANQGSEA. This record comes from a study of blood T cells in healthy people across ages. Study-wide background: Every two T cells gave about one barcoded beta molecule via template switching. Findings of the study overall: PBMCs went unsorted, and a conclusive naive versus antigen-experienced comparison was therefore prevented. Naive T cell percentage by flow cytometry tracked strongly with beta diversity. Per million T cells, TCR beta diversity dropped roughly linearly as age increased.

Sample-barcoded 5' priming and a J-beta primer mix drove a second PCR of roughly 6 to 12 cycles. Via MiXCR, TCRdb re-called the 5' RACE reads, giving one row per CDR3 protein. The sample includes about 1,400,000 distinct CDR3 sequences, approximately 60% of them seen just once. The TCR sequence derives from a man younger than 35 in good health. This sequence joins TRBV29-1 and TRBJ2-1, with D tentatively TRBD2 (6 bases). The end of the DNA fits TRBJ2-7 better, so the J call may be wrong. Sample: blood. The CDR3 loop reads CSVTGSSYNEQYF. In DNA form, the CDR3 reads TGCAGCGTGACCGGGAGCTCCTACAATGAGCAGTACTTC.